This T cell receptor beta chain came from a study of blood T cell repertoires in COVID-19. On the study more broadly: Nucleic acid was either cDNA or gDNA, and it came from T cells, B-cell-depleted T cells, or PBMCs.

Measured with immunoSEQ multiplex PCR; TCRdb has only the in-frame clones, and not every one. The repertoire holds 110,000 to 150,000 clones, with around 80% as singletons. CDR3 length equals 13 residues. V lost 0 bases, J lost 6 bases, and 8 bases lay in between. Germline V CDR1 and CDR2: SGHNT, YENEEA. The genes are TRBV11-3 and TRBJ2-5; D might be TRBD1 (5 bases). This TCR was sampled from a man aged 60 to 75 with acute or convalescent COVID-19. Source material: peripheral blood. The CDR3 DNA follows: TGTGCCAGCAGCTTAGACCAGGGCCAGACCCAGTACTTC. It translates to CASSLDQGQTQYF.